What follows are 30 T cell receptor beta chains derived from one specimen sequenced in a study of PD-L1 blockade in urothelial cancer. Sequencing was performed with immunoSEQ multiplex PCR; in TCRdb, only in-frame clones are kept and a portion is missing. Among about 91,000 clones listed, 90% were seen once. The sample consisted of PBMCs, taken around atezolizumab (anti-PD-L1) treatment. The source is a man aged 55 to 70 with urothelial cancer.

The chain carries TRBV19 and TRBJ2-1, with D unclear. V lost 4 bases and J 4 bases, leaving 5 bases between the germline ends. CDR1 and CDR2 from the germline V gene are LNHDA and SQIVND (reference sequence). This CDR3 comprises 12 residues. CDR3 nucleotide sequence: TGTGCCAGTAGTACTATGTACAATGAGCAGTTCTTC. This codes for CASSTMYNEQFF.

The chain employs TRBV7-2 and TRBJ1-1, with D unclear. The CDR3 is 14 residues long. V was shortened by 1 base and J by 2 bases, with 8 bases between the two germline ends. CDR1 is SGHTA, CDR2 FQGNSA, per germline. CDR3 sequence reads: CASSLGGSNTEAFF. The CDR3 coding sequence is TGTGCCAGCAGCTTAGGAGGATCAAACACTGAAGCTTTCTTT.

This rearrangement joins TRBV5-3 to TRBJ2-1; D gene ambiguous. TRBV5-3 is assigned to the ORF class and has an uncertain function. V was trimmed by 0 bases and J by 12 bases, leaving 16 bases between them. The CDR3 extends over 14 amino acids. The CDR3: CARSLAPGRPWQFF. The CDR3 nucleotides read TGTGCCAGAAGCTTGGCGCCAGGCCGTCCTTGGCAGTTCTTC.

In DNA form, the CDR3 reads TGTGCCAGCAGCCCTCCCAACTCGATACTAGCGGGAGCCCCCGAGCAGTACTTC. Residues: CASSPPNSILAGAPEQYF. The chain employs TRBV5-4 and TRBJ2-7, with 11 bases fitting TRBD2. After removal of 4 bases from V and 6 bases from J, the junction contained 18 bases not matched to a gene. The CDR3 runs to 18 residues. The germline gives CDR1 SGHNT, CDR2 YYREEE (reference sequence).

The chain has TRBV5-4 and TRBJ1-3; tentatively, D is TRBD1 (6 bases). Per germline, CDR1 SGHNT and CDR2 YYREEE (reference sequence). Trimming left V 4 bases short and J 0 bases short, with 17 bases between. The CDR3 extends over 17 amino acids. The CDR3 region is CASSRGGRGHSGNTIYF. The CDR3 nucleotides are TGTGCCAGCAGCCGGGGGGGCAGGGGCCACTCTGGAAACACCATATATTTT.

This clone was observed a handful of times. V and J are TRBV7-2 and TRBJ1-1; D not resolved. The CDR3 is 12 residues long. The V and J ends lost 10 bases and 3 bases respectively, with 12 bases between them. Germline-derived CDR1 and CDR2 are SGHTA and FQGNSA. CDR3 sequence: CATGSWDTEAFF. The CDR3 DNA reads TGTGCCACGGGTTCATGGGACACTGAAGCTTTCTTT.

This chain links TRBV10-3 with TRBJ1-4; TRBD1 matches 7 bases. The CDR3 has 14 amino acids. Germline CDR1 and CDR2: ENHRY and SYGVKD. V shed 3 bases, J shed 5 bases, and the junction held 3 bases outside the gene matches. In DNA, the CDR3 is TGTGCCATCAGTGAAGTACAGGGGAATGAAAAACTGTTTTTT. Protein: CAISEVQGNEKLFF.

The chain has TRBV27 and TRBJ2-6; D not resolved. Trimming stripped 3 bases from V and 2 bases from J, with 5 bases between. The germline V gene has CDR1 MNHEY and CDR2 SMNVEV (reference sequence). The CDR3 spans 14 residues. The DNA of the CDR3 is TGTGCCAGCAGTTTGGCCGCTGGGGCCAACGTCCTGACTTTC. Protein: CASSLAAGANVLTF.

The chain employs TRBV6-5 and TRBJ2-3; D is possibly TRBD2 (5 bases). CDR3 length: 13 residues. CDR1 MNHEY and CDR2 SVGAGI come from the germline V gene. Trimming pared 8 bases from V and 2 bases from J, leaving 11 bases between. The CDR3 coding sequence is TGTGCCAGCTCCGGGGTCTCCACAGATACGCAGTATTTT. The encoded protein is CASSGVSTDTQYF.

The DNA of the CDR3 is TGTGCCAGCAGCTTAGGGGTTGCGTCCAGCACAGATACGCAGTATTTT. Its translation: CASSLGVASSTDTQYF. The chain has TRBV5-6 and TRBJ2-3; a possible D gene is TRBD1 (5 bases). Germline CDR1 reads SGHDT; CDR2 reads YYEEEE. V lost 2 bases, J lost 0 bases, and 13 bases lay in between. This CDR3 contains 16 residues.

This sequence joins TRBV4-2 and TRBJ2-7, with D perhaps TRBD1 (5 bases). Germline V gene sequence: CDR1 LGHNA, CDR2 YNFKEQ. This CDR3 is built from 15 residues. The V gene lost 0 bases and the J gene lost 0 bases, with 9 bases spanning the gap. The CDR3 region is CASSQERDSSYEQYF. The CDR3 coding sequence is TGTGCCAGCAGCCAAGAGAGAGACAGCTCCTACGAGCAGTACTTC.

CDR3 region: CASSLGHPSSYEQYF. CDR3 nucleotides: TGTGCCAGCAGCTTGGGACACCCGAGCTCCTACGAGCAGTACTTC. This sequence joins TRBV7-2 and TRBJ2-7, with D possibly being TRBD1 (6 bases). The germline V gene encodes CDR1 SGHTA and CDR2 FQGNSA. CDR3 length: 15 residues. V was clipped by 3 bases and J by 0 bases, with 12 bases between them.

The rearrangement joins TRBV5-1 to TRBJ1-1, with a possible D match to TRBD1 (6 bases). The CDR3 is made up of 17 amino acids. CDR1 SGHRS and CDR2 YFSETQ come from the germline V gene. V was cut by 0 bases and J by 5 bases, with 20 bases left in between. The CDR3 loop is CASSLGGGTGRGTEAFF. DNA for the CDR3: TGCGCCAGCAGCTTGGGTGGAGGGACCGGGAGGGGGACTGAAGCTTTCTTT.

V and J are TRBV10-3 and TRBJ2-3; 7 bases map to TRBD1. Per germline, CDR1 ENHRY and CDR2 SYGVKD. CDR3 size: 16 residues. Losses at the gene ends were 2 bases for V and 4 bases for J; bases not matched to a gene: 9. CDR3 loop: CAISEPPGGSADTQYF. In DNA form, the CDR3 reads TGTGCCATCAGTGAGCCGCCAGGGGGTTCGGCAGATACGCAGTATTTT.

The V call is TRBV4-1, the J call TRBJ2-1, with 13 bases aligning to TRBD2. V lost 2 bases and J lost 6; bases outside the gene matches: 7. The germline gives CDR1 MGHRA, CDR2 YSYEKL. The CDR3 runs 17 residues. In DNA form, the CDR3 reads TGCGCCAGCAGCCAAAAGGCTACTAGCGGGGGGGCCAATGAGCAGTTCTTC. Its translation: CASSQKATSGGANEQFF.

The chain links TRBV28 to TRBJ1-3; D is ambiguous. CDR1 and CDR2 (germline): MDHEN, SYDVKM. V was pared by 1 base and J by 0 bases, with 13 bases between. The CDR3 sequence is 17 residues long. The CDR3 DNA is TGTGCCAGCAGTTTATTTAGCACTATACTCTCTGGAAACACCATATATTTT. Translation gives CASSLFSTILSGNTIYF.

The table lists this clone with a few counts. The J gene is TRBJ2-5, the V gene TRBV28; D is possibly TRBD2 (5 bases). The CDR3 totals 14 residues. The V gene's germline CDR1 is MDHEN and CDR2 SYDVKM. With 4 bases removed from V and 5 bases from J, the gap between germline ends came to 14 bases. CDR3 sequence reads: CASSSLALAETQYF. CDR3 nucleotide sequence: TGTGCCAGCAGTTCTTTGGCCTTAGCGGAGACCCAGTACTTC. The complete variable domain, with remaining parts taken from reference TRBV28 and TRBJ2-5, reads DVKVTQSSRYLVKRTGEKVFLECVQDMDHENMFWYRQDPGLGLRLIYFSYDVKMKEKGDIPEGYSVSREKKERFSLILESASTNQTSMYLCASSSLALAETQYFGPGTRLLVL.

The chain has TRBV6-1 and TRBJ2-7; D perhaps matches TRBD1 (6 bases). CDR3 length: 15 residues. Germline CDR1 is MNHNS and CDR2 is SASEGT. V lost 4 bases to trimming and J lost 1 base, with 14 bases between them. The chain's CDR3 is CASSVDRDISYEQYF. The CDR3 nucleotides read TGTGCCAGCAGTGTGGACCGGGACATTTCCTACGAGCAGTACTTC.

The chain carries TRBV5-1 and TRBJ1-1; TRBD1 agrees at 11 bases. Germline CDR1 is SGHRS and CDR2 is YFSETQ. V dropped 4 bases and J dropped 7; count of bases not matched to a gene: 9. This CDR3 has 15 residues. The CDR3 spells CASSEEWTGGFEAFF. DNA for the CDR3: TGCGCCAGCAGCGAGGAGTGGACAGGGGGCTTTGAAGCTTTCTTT.

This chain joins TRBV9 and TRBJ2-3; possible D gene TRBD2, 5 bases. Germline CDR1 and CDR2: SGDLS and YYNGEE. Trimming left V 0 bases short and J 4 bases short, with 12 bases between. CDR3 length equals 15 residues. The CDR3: CASSVEITSPDTQYF. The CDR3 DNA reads TGTGCCAGCAGCGTAGAAATAACTAGTCCAGATACGCAGTATTTT.

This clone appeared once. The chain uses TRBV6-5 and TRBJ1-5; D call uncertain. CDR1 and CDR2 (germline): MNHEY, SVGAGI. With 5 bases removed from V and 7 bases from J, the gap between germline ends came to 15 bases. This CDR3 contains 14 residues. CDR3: CASSPGGLGQPQHF. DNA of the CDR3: TGTGCCAGCAGTCCCGGCGGACTAGGGCAGCCCCAGCATTTT.

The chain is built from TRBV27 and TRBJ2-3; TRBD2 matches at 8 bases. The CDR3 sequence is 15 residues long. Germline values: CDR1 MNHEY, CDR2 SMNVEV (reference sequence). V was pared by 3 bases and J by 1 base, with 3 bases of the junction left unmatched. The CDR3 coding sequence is TGTGCCAGCAGTTTTAATAGCGGGGGCACAGATACGCAGTATTTT. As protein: CASSFNSGGTDTQYF.

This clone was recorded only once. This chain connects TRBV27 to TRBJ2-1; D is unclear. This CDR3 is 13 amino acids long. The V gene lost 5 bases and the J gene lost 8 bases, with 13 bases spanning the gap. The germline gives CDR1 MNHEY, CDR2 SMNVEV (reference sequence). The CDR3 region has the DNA TGTGCCAGCAGTGAGAATAGTGTCTATGAGCAGTTCTTC. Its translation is CASSENSVYEQFF.

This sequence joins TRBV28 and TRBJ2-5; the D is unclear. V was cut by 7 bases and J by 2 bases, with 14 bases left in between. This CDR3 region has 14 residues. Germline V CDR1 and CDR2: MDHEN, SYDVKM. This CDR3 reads CASKPRQDQETQYF. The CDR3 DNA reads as TGTGCCAGCAAACCAAGACAAGATCAAGAGACCCAGTACTTC.

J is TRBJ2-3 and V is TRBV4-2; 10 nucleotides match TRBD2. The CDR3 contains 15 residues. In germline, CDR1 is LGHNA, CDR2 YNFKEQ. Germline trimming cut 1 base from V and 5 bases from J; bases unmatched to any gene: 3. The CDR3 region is CASSQGAGGQDTQYF. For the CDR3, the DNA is TGTGCCAGCAGCCAAGGAGCGGGGGGGCAAGATACGCAGTATTTT.

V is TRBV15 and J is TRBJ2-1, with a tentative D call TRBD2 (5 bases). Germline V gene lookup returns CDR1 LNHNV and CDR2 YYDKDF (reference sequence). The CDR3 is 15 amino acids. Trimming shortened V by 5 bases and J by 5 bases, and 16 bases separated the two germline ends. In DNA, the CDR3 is TGTGCCACCAGCGTAGGAAAAGAGCGGAACAATGAGCAGTTCTTC. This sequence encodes CATSVGKERNNEQFF.

Here the CDR3 DNA reads TGTGCCAGCAGCCGGATAGGAGCGGGGTCCTACGAGCAGTACTTC. Translated: CASSRIGAGSYEQYF. The chain carries TRBV7-9 and TRBJ2-7, with 7 bases matching TRBD2. CDR1 and CDR2 (germline): SEHNR, FQNEAQ (reference sequence). The V segment lost 5 bases and the J segment 1 base; nucleotides outside the gene matches: 8. CDR3 length: 15 amino acids. Full variable domain (rest looked up from reference TRBV7-9 and TRBJ2-7): DTGVSQNPRHKITKRGQNVTFRCDPISEHNRLYWYRQTLGQGPEFLTYFQNEAQLEKSRLLSDRFSAERPKGSFSTLEIQRTEQGDSAMYLCASSRIGAGSYEQYFGPGTRLTVT.

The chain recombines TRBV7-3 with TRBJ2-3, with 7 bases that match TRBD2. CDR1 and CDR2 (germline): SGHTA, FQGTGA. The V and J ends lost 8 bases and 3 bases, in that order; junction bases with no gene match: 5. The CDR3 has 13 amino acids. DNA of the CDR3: TGTGCCAGCGGGCGGGAGCGGACAGATACGCAGTATTTT. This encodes CASGRERTDTQYF.

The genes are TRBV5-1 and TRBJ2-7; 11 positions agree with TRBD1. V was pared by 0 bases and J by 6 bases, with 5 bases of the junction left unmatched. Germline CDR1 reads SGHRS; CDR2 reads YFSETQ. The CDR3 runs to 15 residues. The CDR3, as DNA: TGCGCCAGCAGCTTGGATTCGGGGACAGGGGGCGAGCAGTACTTC. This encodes CASSLDSGTGGEQYF.

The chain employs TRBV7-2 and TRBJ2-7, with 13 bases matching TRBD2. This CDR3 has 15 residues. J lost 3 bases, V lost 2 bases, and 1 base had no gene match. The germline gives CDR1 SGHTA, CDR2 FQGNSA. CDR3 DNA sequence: TGTGCCAGCAGCTTAACTAGCGGGGGGGTCTACGAGCAGTACTTC. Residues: CASSLTSGGVYEQYF. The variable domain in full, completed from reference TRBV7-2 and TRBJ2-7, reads GAGVSQSPSNKVTEKGKDVELRCDPISGHTALYWYRQSLGQGLEFLIYFQGNSAPDKSGLPSDRFSAERTGGSVSTLTIQRTQQEDSAVYLCASSLTSGGVYEQYFGPGTRLTVT.